This record covers a single T cell receptor beta chain. The data originate from a study of regulatory T cells in long-lasting Graves disease. Trimming stripped 6 bases from V and 8 bases from J, with 15 bases between. CDR1 SGHRS and CDR2 YFSETQ come from the germline V gene. The CDR3 sequence is 13 residues long. Library construction for TCR beta used iRepertoire HTBI primers and Arm-PCR of CDR3 regions. TCRdb re-called the multiplex PCR reads through MiXCR, storing one row per CDR3 protein. The table includes 650,000 to 700,000 distinct CDR3 sequences, around 30% detected once. Time point of the sample: persistent/refractory GD, antithyroid drugs over 5 years with positive TRAb. From RNA extracted from PBMCs, the TCR library was made.

The TCR comes from a female donor with Graves disease. The chain links TRBV5-1 to TRBJ2-4, with TRBD1 as a possible D gene (6 bases). This sample comprised peripheral blood mononuclear cells (PBMCs), obtained when the disease was refractory, from a patient treated with antithyroid drugs. This CDR3 reads CASNWDKGDIQYF. The CDR3 nucleotides are TGCGCCAGCAATTGGGACAAGGGGGACATTCAGTACTTC.